This entry lists 20 T cell receptor beta chains sequenced from one sample in a study of shared clonotypes between healthy human individuals. Clones were read by immunoSEQ multiplex PCR, and TCRdb kept only the in-frame ones, dropping some. Here the sample spans fewer than 200,000 clones, approximately 62% being singletons. Sequenced: memory CD4+ T cells sorted from blood. Specified subset: CD45RA-negative fraction. The origin of the receptors is a man aged 25 to 40 in good health.

As concerns this clone: Just one base apart from a much larger clone, this may be a read error. J is TRBJ2-3 and V is TRBV5-6; no clear D. Per the germline V gene, CDR1 is SGHDT and CDR2 is YYEEEE. The CDR3 contains 11 residues. For the CDR3, the DNA is TGTGCCAGCAGCTTCACAGATGCGCAGTATTTT. It is translated as CASSFTDAQYF.

V usage is TRBV18 and J usage is TRBJ2-1, with 15 bases fitting TRBD2. V was pared by 3 bases and J by 8 bases, with 8 bases of the junction left unmatched. Looked up from germline, CDR1 is KGHSH and CDR2 is LQKENI. CDR3 length equals 17 residues. The CDR3 nucleotides read TGTGCCAGCTCACCCCTCGGACTAGCGGGAGGGTCCCATGAGCAGTTCTTC. Residues: CASSPLGLAGGSHEQFF.

The rearrangement uses TRBV19 and TRBJ2-1; D possibly corresponds to TRBD2 (6 bases). V dropped 11 bases and J dropped 0 bases, with 11 bases sitting between them. This CDR3 contains 13 residues. Germline V gene data show CDR1 as LNHDA and CDR2 as SQIVND (reference sequence). As DNA, the CDR3 is TGTGCCTCTAATAGCGGCTCCTACAATGAGCAGTTCTTC. Protein: CASNSGSYNEQFF. The entire variable domain, with the rest obtained from reference TRBV19 and TRBJ2-1, is as follows: DGGITQSPKYLFRKEGQNVTLSCEQNLNHDAMYWYRQDPGQGLRLIYYSQIVNDFQKGDIAEGYSVSREKKESFPLTVTSAQKNPTAFYLCASNSGSYNEQFFGPGTRLTVL.

The chain is built from TRBV5-4 and TRBJ1-1; D is undetermined. CDR1 is SGHNT and CDR2 is YYREEE in the germline V gene (reference sequence). The V gene lost 0 bases and the J gene lost 4 bases, with 13 bases spanning the gap. The CDR3 covers 15 residues. The DNA of the CDR3 is TGTGCCAGCAGCTTGGGGCGAAAGGGCGGCACTGAAGCTTTCTTT. Protein product: CASSLGRKGGTEAFF.

This clone was detected a few times. The gene calls are TRBV5-4 and TRBJ2-1; TRBD2 aligns across 10 bases. With 0 bases clipped from V and 7 bases from J, the junction kept 7 bases outside the gene matches. CDR1 is SGHNT, CDR2 YYREEE, per germline (reference sequence). The CDR3 runs to 16 residues. Here the CDR3 reads CASSLGGTSEWNEQFF. The CDR3 DNA follows: TGTGCCAGCAGCTTGGGGGGGACTAGCGAGTGGAATGAGCAGTTCTTC.

The chain recombines TRBV6-1 with TRBJ2-5; 9 bases line up with TRBD1. The CDR3 loop spans 13 amino acids. V gave up 9 bases and J gave up 3 bases; unmatched junction bases: 5. CDR1 MNHNS and CDR2 SASEGT come from the germline V gene. CDR3: CASGDRVEETQYF. The CDR3 DNA reads TGTGCCAGTGGGGACAGGGTTGAAGAGACCCAGTACTTC.

The J gene is TRBJ2-7, the V gene TRBV5-4, with a tentative D call TRBD1 (6 bases). The CDR3 consists of 14 residues. V was shortened by 4 bases and J by 6 bases, with 17 bases between the two germline ends. Germline CDR1 SGHNT, CDR2 YYREEE (reference sequence). This CDR3 is CASSERQAWGEQYF. Here the CDR3 DNA reads TGTGCCAGCAGCGAAAGACAGGCCTGGGGCGAGCAGTACTTC.

The chain uses TRBV19 and TRBJ2-7; no definite D call. This CDR3 is built from 13 residues. Trimming stripped 4 bases from V and 5 bases from J, with 12 bases between. Per germline, CDR1 LNHDA and CDR2 SQIVND (reference sequence). CDR3 loop: CASSTGRADEQYF. Here the CDR3 DNA reads TGTGCCAGTAGTACCGGGCGCGCCGACGAGCAGTACTTC.

In DNA form, the CDR3 reads TGCGCCAGCAGTTTAGGGCAGGGGGCCTACGAGCAGTACTTC. Translation gives CASSLGQGAYEQYF. The chain recombines TRBV4-3 with TRBJ2-7, with 7 bases that match TRBD1. There are 14 residues in the CDR3. V lost 6 bases and J lost 2; bases outside the gene matches: 7. Germline V gene data show CDR1 as LGHNA and CDR2 as YSLEER.

CDR3: CASSNPQGYEQYF. As DNA, the CDR3 is TGTGCCAGCAGTAACCCCCAGGGGTACGAGCAGTACTTC. J is TRBJ2-7 and V is TRBV7-8; possibly TRBD1 for D (6 bases). Germline loops: CDR1 SGHVS, CDR2 FQNEAQ. The CDR3 contains 13 residues. Trimming cost V 6 bases and J 4 bases, with 13 bases left between them.

This chain uses TRBV11-1 with TRBJ2-7; 7 nucleotides line up with TRBD1. Losses at the gene ends were 4 bases for V and 2 bases for J; bases not matched to a gene: 8. CDR3 size: 15 residues. Per the germline V gene, CDR1 is SGHAT and CDR2 is FQDESV (reference sequence). CDR3 in amino acids: CASSSDRASAYEQYF. For the CDR3, the DNA is TGTGCCAGCAGCTCCGACAGGGCATCAGCCTACGAGCAGTACTTC.

This clone is labeled as large. The chain carries TRBV6-4 and TRBJ1-2; 9 bases are shared with TRBD1. CDR3 size: 13 residues. The trim removed 4 bases at V and 5 bases at J, leaving 2 bases unmatched. Germline V gives CDR1 MRHNA, CDR2 SNTAGT. The CDR3 is CASSGGQGYGYTF. CDR3 sequence (DNA): TGTGCCAGCAGTGGGGGACAGGGTTATGGCTACACCTTC.

The chain is built from TRBV9 and TRBJ2-3; 9 bases are a match to TRBD2. Germline V lookup: CDR1 SGDLS, CDR2 YYNGEE. This CDR3 contains 15 residues. V lost 4 bases to trimming and J lost 5 bases; unmatched junction nucleotides: 8. The chain's CDR3 is CASSRDSGSRDTQYF. The DNA of the CDR3 is TGTGCCAGCAGCCGCGATAGCGGGAGTAGAGATACGCAGTATTTT.

The chain is built from TRBV10-2 and TRBJ2-7, with TRBD1 matching over 8 bases. V was clipped by 7 bases and J by 2 bases; unmatched bases: 7. The CDR3 contains 14 residues. Per the germline V gene, CDR1 is WSHSY and CDR2 is SAAADI. In DNA form, the CDR3 reads TGCGCCAGCATGAGACAGGGGTCGACCTACGAGCAGTACTTC. This codes for CASMRQGSTYEQYF.

This clone was detected many times. The J gene is TRBJ1-2, the V gene TRBV27, with D possibly being TRBD1 (6 bases). Germline V gene data show CDR1 as MNHEY and CDR2 as SMNVEV (reference sequence). CDR3 length: 13 amino acids. Trimming pared 8 bases from V and 5 bases from J, leaving 15 bases between. CDR3 nucleotide sequence: TGTGCCAGCCGTCCGACAGGCCATTATGGCTACACCTTC. Translating gives CASRPTGHYGYTF.

The J gene is TRBJ2-3, the V gene TRBV4-1; 9 nucleotides align to TRBD1. J lost 1 base, V lost 2 bases, and 4 bases had no gene match. This CDR3 contains 16 residues. In germline, CDR1 is MGHRA, CDR2 YSYEKL. Here the CDR3 reads CASSQTGGGGTDTQYF. The CDR3 bases are TGCGCCAGCAGCCAAACAGGGGGCGGTGGCACAGATACGCAGTATTTT.

This clone was seen a handful of times. The chain is built from TRBV12-5 and TRBJ2-1; 8 nucleotides match TRBD1. V shed 5 bases, J shed 6 bases, and the junction held 9 bases outside the gene matches. This CDR3 spans 15 amino acids. Germline V gives CDR1 LGHNT, CDR2 FRNRAP. DNA of the CDR3: TGTGCTAGTGGTCGGACAGGGAGACCCATCAATGAGCAGTTCTTC. Encoded protein: CASGRTGRPINEQFF. Filled out from reference TRBV12-5 and TRBJ2-1, the complete variable domain reads DARVTQTPRHKVTEMGQEVTMRCQPILGHNTVFWYRQTMMQGLELLAYFRNRAPLDDSGMPKDRFSAEMPDATLATLKIQPSEPRDSAVYFCASGRTGRPINEQFFGPGTRLTVL.

This clone has more than one count but fewer than ten. The CDR3 loop is CASSYSGVHTQYF. The CDR3 DNA sequence: TGTGCCAGCAGTTACTCGGGGGTCCATACGCAGTATTTT. V gene TRBV6-5 combines with J gene TRBJ2-3; possibly TRBD1 or TRBD2 for D (5 bases each). This CDR3 spans 13 amino acids. Germline V gene sequence: CDR1 MNHEY, CDR2 SVGAGI. Trimming shortened V by 0 bases and J by 7 bases, and 8 bases separated the two germline ends.

The J gene is TRBJ2-7, the V gene TRBV10-1, with TRBD2 identical over 7 bases. V lost 6 bases, J lost 7 bases, and 6 bases stayed unmatched. This CDR3 has 12 residues. The germline V gene has CDR1 WNHNN and CDR2 SYGVQD (reference sequence). The CDR3 bases are TGCGCCAGCAGCGGGGGGATTGGGGAGCAGTACTTC. It specifies CASSGGIGEQYF.

V is TRBV2 and J is TRBJ2-7; weak D call: TRBD1 (6 bases). The germline CDR1 and CDR2 sequences are SNHLY and FYNNEI. V was clipped by 8 bases and J by 3 bases, with 14 bases between them. The length of the CDR3 is 13 residues. CDR3 DNA: TGTGCCAGCGAGGGGGAATTTAGCTACGAGCAGTACTTC. Protein: CASEGEFSYEQYF.